This TCR beta chain was sequenced for a study of brain T cells in children with intractable seizures (dated by TCRdb to the early 2020s). Some background on the complete study: A NanoString immunology panel was first used to screen resected brain tissue from about 53 pediatric epilepsy surgery cases for immune gene transcripts. Of the roughly 12 selected surgery cases, pre-surgery blood was also sequenced for eight, so four had brain tissue only.

The immunoSEQ assay was applied to genomic DNA to generate the TCR beta chain sequences. Concerning the study's data processing: CDR3 sequences that did not begin with the conserved framework cysteine at position 104 were removed by hand. Clonality was calculated as one minus the normalized Shannon's Diversity Index, with values ranging from 0 (maximal diversity) to 1 (oligoclonal). Chi-squared comparison-of-proportions tests assessed whether the same CDR3 differed in frequency between samples, such as brain versus blood. Public clonotypes were identified by searching immuneACCESS, and similarity to known antiviral clonotypes was assessed with the VDJdb browser. TCRdb stores this immuneACCESS table with in-frame sequences only. Part of the clones is absent; in the studies checked, under half of the shortfall reflects unresolved V genes, and no reason is known for the rest. V, J and clone size were drawn from that table, and D and trimming were deduced from the DNA. This sample is represented by 340,000 or so clones; about 94% of them were singletons. The ten largest clonotypes hold 5.5% to 6% of the sample.

Points on this clone: The clone's antigen remains unknown. No base quality values were provided; no much bigger clone lies one nucleotide off.

Overall study results and their limits: Because sequencing depth was different between pre-surgery and post-surgery blood, clones absent from the pre-surgery sample may reflect undersampling. Viral specificity was inferred solely from CDR3 sequence similarity, and the HCMV serostatus of the patients was not known.

The sample's time point label, decoded: blood from clinic visit 5 months post-surgery; TSC patient then seizure free. The surgery cases showing the highest brain T cell transcript signatures were chosen for TCR beta chain sequencing of brain tissue and, when available, of blood. Prior to surgery, the patients had been treated with at least one anti-epileptic drug. TCR-sequenced patients were children with drug-resistant epilepsy due to tuberous sclerosis complex, focal cortical dysplasia, Rasmussen encephalitis or hemimegalencephaly. The Monarch genomic DNA purification kit was used to extract bulk genomic DNA from unsorted brain tissue and whole blood. Per the germline V gene, SGHTA is the CDR1 and FQGTGA is the CDR2. Cut back by 5 bases and 3 bases, the V and J ends lie 13 bases apart. Spanning cysteine to phenylalanine, the CDR3 consists of 14 amino acids. Only the CDR3 DNA is retained, 42 bases long and in frame from the first base.

Sample: peripheral blood, taken 4 to 6 months after surgery. The TCR sequence derives from a boy less than two years old with tuberous sclerosis and intractable seizures. The V gene is TRBV7-3 and the J gene is TRBJ1-1; confidence is insufficient to name the D gene. The CDR3 reads CASSPRVSDTEAFF. The nucleotide sequence is given as TGTGCCAGCAGCCCGAGGGTCAGTGACACTGAAGCTTTCTTT.